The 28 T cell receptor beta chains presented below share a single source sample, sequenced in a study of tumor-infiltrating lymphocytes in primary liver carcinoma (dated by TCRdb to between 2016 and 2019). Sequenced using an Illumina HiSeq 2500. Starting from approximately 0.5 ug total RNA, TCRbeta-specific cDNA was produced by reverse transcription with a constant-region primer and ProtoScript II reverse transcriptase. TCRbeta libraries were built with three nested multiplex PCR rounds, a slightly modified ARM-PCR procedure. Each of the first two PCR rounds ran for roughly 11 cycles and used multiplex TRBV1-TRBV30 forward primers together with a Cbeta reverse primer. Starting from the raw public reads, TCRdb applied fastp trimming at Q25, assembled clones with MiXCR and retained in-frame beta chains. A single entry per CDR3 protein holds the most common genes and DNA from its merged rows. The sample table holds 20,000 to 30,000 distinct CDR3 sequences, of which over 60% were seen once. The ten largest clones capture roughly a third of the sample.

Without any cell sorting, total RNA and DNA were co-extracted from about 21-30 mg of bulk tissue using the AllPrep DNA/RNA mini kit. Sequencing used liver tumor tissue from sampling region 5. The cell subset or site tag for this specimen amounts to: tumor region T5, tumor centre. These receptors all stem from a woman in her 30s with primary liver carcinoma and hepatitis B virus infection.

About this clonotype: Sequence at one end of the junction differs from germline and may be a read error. The CDR3 protein is CASSLVEEVSTEAFF. CDR3 bases: TGTGCCAGCAGCTTGGTGGAGGAGGTGAGTACTGAAGCGTTCTTT. The chain employs TRBV5-6 and TRBJ1-1; D not certain. The CDR3 runs to 15 residues. The germline V gene has CDR1 SGHDT and CDR2 YYEEEE.

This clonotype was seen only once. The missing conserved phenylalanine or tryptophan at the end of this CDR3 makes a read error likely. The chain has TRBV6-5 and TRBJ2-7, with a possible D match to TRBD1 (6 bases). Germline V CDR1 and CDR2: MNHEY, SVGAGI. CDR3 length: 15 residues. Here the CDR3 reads CASSYKDRSSCEQYS. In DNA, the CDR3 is TGTGCCAGCAGTTACAAGGACAGAAGCTCCTGCGAGCAGTACTCC.

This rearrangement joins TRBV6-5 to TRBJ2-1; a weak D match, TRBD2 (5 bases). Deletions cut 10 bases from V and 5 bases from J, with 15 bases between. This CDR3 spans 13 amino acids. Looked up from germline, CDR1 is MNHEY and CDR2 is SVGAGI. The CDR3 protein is CANNAAGDNEQFF. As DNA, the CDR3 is TGTGCCAACAACGCTGCCGGGGACAATGAGCAGTTCTTC.

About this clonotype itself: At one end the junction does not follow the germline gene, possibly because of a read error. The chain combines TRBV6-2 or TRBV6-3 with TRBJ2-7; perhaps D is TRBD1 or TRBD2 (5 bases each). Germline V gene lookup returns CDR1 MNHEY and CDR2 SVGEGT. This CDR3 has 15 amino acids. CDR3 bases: TGTGCCAGTAGTTACTACCGGGATAAAAGGGACGAGCTGTACTTC. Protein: CASSYYRDKRDELYF.

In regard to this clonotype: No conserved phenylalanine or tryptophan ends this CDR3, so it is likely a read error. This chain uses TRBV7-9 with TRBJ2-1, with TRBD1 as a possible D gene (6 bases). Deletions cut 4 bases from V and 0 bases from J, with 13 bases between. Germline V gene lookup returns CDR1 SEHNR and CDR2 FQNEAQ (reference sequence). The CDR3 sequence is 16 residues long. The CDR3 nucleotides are TGTGCCAGCAGCTATCCTAGGGGGAGCTCCTACAATGAGCAGTTCCTC. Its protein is CASSYPRGSSYNEQFL.

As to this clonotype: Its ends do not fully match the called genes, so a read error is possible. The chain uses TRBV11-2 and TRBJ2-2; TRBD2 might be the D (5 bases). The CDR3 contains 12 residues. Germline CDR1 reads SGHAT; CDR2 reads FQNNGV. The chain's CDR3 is CSSSAEYGELFF. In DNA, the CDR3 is TGTAGCAGCAGCGCGGAGTACGGGGAGCTGTTTTTC. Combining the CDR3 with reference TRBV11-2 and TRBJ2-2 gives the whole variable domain EAGVAQSPRYKIIEKRQSVAFWCNPISGHATLYWYQQILGQGPKLLIQFQNNGVVDDSQLPKDRFSAERLKGVDSTLKIQPAKLEDSAVYLCSSSAEYGELFFGEGSRLTVL.

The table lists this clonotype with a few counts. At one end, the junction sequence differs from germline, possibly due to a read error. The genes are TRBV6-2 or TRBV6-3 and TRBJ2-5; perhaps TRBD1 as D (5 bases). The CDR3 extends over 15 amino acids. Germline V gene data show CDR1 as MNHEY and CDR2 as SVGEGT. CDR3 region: CASSYQGWIQETPYF. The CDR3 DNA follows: TGTGCCAGCAGTTATCAGGGATGGATCCAAGAGACCCCGTATTTC.

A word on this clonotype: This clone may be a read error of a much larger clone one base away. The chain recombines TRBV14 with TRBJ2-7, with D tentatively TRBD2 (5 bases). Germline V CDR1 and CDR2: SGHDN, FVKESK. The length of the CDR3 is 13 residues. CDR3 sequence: CASSQKLGYEQHF. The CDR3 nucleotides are TGTGCCAGCAGCCAAAAACTAGGGTACGAGCAGCACTTC.

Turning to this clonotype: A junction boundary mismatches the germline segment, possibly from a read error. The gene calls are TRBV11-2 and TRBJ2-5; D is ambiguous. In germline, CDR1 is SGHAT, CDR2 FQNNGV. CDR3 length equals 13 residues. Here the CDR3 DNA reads TGTGCCAGCAGCTTGTGGTGGCAAGAGACCCAGTACTTT. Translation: CASSLWWQETQYF. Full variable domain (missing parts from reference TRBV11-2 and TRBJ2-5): EAGVAQSPRYKIIEKRQSVAFWCNPISGHATLYWYQQILGQGPKLLIQFQNNGVVDDSQLPKDRFSAERLKGVDSTLKIQPAKLEDSAVYLCASSLWWQETQYFGPGTRLLVL.

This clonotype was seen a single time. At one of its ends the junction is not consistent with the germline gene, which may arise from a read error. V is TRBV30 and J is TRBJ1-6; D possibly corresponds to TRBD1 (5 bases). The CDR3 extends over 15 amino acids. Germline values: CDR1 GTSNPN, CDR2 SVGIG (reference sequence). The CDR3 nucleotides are TGTGCCAGGAGTGTAACGGCCGACAGTAATTCACCCCTCCACTTT. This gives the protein CARSVTADSNSPLHF.

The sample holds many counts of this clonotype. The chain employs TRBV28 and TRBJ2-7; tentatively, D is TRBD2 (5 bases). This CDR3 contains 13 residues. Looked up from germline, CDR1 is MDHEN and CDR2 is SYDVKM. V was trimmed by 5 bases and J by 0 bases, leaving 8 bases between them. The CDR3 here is CASSLGSSYEQYF. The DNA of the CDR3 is TGTGCCAGCAGTCTAGGGAGCTCCTACGAGCAGTACTTC. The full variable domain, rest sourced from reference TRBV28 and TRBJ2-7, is DVKVTQSSRYLVKRTGEKVFLECVQDMDHENMFWYRQDPGLGLRLIYFSYDVKMKEKGDIPEGYSVSREKKERFSLILESASTNQTSMYLCASSLGSSYEQYFGPGTRLTVT.

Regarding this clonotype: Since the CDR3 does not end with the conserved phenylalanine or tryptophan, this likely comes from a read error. CDR3 nucleotide sequence: TGTGCCAACAGTTTTCCCCCTCCTAGCACAGATACTCAGTATTTG. Protein sequence: CANSFPPPSTDTQYL. The rearrangement links TRBV12-3 or TRBV12-4 to TRBJ2-3; D may be TRBD2 (5 bases). The CDR3 extends over 15 amino acids.

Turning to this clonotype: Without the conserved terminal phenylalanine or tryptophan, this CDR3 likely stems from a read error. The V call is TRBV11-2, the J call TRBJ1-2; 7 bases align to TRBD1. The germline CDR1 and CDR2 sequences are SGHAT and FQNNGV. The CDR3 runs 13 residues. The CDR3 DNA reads TGTACCAGCAGCCCCCGACAGGGTAGCGGCTACACCTAC. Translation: CTSSPRQGSGYTY.

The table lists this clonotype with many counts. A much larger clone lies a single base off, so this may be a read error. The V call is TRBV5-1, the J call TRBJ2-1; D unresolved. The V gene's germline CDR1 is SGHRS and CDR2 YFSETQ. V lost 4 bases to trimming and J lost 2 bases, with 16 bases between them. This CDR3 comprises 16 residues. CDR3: CASSPLGISPYNEQFF. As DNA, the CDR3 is TGCGCCAGCAGCCCTCTGGGCATCAGCCCCTACAATGAGCAGTTCTTC. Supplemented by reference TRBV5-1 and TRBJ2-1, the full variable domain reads KAGVTQTPRYLIKTRGQQVTLSCSPISGHRSVSWYQQTPGQGLQFLFEYFSETQRNKGNFPGRFSGRQFSNSRSEMNVSTLELGDSALYLCASSPLGISPYNEQFFGPGTRLTVL.

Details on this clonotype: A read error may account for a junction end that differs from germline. The CDR3, as DNA: TGCGCCAGCAGCCAATTAGCGGGGTCGACCGGGGAGCTATTTTTT. Protein product: CASSQLAGSTGELFF. This chain links TRBV4-1 with TRBJ2-2, with 8 bases aligning to TRBD2. The CDR3 extends over 15 amino acids. Germline V gives CDR1 MGHRA, CDR2 YSYEKL.

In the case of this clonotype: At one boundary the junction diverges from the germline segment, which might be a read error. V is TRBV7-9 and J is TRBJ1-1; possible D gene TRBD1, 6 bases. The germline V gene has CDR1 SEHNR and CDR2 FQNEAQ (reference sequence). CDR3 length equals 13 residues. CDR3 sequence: CANSPGVGARAFF. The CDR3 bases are TGTGCCAACAGCCCCGGGGTGGGGGCTCGGGCTTTCTTT.

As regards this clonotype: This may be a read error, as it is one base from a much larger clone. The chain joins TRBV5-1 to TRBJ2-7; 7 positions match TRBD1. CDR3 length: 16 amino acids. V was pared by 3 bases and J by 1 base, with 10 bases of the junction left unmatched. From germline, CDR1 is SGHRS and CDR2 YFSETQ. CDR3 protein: CASSSGRRDSSYEQYF. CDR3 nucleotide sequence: TGCGCCAGCAGCTCGGGACGCCGGGACAGTTCCTACGAGCAGTACTTC.

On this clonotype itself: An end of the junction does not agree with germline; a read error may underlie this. The CDR3 loop is CASSLALGDTQCF. CDR3 DNA sequence: TGTGCCAGCAGCTTAGCACTAGGGGATACACAATGTTTT. V usage is TRBV11-2 and J usage is TRBJ2-3; D may be TRBD1 or TRBD2 (5 bases each). CDR1 SGHAT and CDR2 FQNNGV come from the germline V gene. The CDR3 totals 13 residues. Supplemented by reference TRBV11-2 and TRBJ2-3, the full variable domain reads EAGVAQSPRYKIIEKRQSVAFWCNPISGHATLYWYQQILGQGPKLLIQFQNNGVVDDSQLPKDRFSAERLKGVDSTLKIQPAKLEDSAVYLCASSLALGDTQCFGPGTRLTVL.

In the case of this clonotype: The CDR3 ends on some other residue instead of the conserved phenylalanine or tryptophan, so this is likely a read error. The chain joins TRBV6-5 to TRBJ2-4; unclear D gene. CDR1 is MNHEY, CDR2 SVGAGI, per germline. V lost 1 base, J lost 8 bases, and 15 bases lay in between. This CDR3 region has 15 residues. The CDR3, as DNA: TGTGCCAGCAGTTACTACCCCCCCCCCTGGGACATTCAGTACATC. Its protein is CASSYYPPPWDIQYI.

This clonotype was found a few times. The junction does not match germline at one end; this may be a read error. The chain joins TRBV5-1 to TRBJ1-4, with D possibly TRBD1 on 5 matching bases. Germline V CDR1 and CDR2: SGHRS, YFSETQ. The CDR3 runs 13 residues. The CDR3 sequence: CASGQQINEKLFF. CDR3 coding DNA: TGCGCCAGCGGACAACAAATTAATGAAAAACTGTTCTTT.

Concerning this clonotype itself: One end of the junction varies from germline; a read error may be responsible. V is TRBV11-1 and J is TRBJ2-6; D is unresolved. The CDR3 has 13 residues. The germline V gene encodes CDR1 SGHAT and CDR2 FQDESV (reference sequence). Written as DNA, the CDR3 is TGTGCTAGTTCACTCTCTGGGACCAACGTCCTGACTTTC. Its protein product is CASSLSGTNVLTF.

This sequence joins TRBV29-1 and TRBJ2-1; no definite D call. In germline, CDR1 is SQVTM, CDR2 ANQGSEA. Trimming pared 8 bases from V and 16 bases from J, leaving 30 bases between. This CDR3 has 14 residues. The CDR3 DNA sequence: TGCAGCATCGTTCGGCTAGAATCCTACAATGAACACTTCTTC. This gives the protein CSIVRLESYNEHFF.

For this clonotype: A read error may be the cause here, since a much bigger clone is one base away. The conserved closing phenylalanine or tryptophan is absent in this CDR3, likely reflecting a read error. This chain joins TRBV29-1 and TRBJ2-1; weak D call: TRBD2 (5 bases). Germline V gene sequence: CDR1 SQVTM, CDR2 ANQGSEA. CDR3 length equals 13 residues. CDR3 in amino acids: CSTARDASNGQFL. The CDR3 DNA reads TGCAGCACCGCCCGGGATGCTTCGAATGGGCAGTTCCTC.

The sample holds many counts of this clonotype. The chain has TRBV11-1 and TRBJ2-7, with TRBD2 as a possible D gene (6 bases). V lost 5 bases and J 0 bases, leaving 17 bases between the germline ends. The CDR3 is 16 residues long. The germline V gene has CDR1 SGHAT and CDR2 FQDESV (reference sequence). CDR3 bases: TGTGCCAGCAGCAGCGGGCATCGGACCAGCTCCTACGAGCAGTACTTC. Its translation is CASSSGHRTSSYEQYF. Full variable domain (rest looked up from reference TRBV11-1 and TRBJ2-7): EAEVAQSPRYKITEKSQAVAFWCDPISGHATLYWYRQILGQGPELLVQFQDESVVDDSQLPKDRFSAERLKGVDSTLKIQPAELGDSAMYLCASSSGHRTSSYEQYFGPGTRLTVT.

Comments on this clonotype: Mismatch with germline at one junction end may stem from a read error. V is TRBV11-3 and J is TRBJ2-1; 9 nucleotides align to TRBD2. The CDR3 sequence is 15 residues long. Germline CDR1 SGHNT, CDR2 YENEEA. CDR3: CVSSRLAGEGYEQFF. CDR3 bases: TGTGTCAGCAGCCGATTAGCGGGGGAGGGGTATGAGCAGTTCTTC.

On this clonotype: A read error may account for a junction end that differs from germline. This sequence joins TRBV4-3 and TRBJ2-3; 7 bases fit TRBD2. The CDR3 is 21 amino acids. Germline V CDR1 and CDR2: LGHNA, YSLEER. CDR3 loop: CASNQDPLTRGRAVTTDTQYF. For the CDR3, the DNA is TGCGCCAGCAACCAAGACCCCTTAACTAGAGGGAGGGCGGTGACGACAGATACGCAGTACTTT.

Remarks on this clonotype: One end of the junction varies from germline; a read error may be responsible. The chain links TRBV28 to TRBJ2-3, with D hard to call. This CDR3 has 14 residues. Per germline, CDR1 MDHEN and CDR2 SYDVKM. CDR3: CASSFSIVTNTQYF. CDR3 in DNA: TGTGCCAGCAGTTTTTCGATAGTCACAAATACGCAGTATTTT.

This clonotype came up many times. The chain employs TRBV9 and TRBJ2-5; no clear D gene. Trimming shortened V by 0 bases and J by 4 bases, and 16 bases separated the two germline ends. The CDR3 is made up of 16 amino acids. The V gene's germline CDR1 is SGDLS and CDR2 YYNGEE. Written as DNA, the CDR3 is TGTGCCAGCAGCGTAGAGGTAGAAACCCGCCGAGAGACCCAGTACTTC. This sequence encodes CASSVEVETRRETQYF.